The next 26 T cell receptor beta chains were all read from a single sample in a study of cytomegalovirus exposure and HLA in healthy donors. Primers included in the PCR were 60 Vbeta and 13 Jbeta primers. TCRdb's copy holds only in-frame clones and misses some; the assay was immunoSEQ multiplex PCR. The sample gives about 67,000 clones, approximately 67% of which show up once; approximately 2.1% is in the top ten. Sequencing input: PBMCs. These TCRs come from a woman aged 30 to 39 in good health and CMV-seronegative.

This chain connects TRBV7-2 to TRBJ1-2, with 10 nucleotides matching TRBD1. This CDR3 has 15 amino acids. V shed 0 bases, J shed 8 bases, and the junction held 6 bases outside the gene matches. The germline gives CDR1 SGHTA, CDR2 FQGNSA. Here the CDR3 reads CASSLAGTGAWGYTF. CDR3 sequence (DNA): TGTGCCAGCAGCTTAGCCGGGACAGGGGCCTGGGGCTACACCTTC. The variable domain in full, with the rest retrieved from reference TRBV7-2 and TRBJ1-2, is GAGVSQSPSNKVTEKGKDVELRCDPISGHTALYWYRQSLGQGLEFLIYFQGNSAPDKSGLPSDRFSAERTGGSVSTLTIQRTQQEDSAVYLCASSLAGTGAWGYTFGSGTRLTVV.

CDR3 DNA: TGTGCCAGCAATTTGGGGGGGGGCCTCCAAGAGACCCAGTACTTC. Its protein is CASNLGGGLQETQYF. The J gene is TRBJ2-5, the V gene TRBV28; D may be TRBD2 (7 bases). The CDR3 sequence is 15 residues long. V lost 7 bases and J lost 1, with 16 bases in between. CDR1 MDHEN and CDR2 SYDVKM come from the germline V gene. The variable domain in full, completed from reference TRBV28 and TRBJ2-5, reads DVKVTQSSRYLVKRTGEKVFLECVQDMDHENMFWYRQDPGLGLRLIYFSYDVKMKEKGDIPEGYSVSREKKERFSLILESASTNQTSMYLCASNLGGGLQETQYFGPGTRLLVL.

CDR3 amino acids: CASSNSGQGKKPQHF. The CDR3, as DNA: TGTGCCAGTAGTAACTCGGGACAGGGGAAAAAGCCCCAGCATTTT. V usage is TRBV19 and J usage is TRBJ1-5; TRBD1 matches at 10 bases. From germline, CDR1 is LNHDA and CDR2 SQIVND (reference sequence). J lost 8 bases, V lost 4 bases, and 8 bases had no gene match. The CDR3 loop spans 15 amino acids.

This chain links TRBV5-6 with TRBJ2-7, with D possibly being TRBD1 (6 bases). Germline assignment: CDR1 SGHDT and CDR2 YYEEEE. The V end lost 5 bases, the J end lost 2 bases, and 11 bases lay between the germline ends. The CDR3 totals 13 residues. CDR3 residues: CASRFRDTYEQYF. CDR3 sequence (DNA): TGTGCCAGCAGGTTCCGGGACACCTACGAGCAGTACTTC.

The genes are TRBV4-1 and TRBJ2-1; no definite D call. CDR3 size: 16 residues. Deletions cut 1 base from V and 2 bases from J, with 12 bases between. CDR1 and CDR2 from the germline V gene are MGHRA and YSYEKL. Here the CDR3 reads CASSQGAGDTYNEQFF. CDR3 coding DNA: TGCGCCAGCAGCCAAGGGGCAGGTGATACCTACAATGAGCAGTTCTTC.

This clone was detected a few times. The identical CDR3 is also encoded by other nucleotide sequences in the sample. The J gene is TRBJ1-2, the V gene TRBV27, with 9 bases fitting TRBD1. Germline loops: CDR1 MNHEY, CDR2 SMNVEV (reference sequence). V trimming: 2 bases; J trimming: 8 bases; junction bases outside the gene matches: 6. The CDR3 loop spans 14 amino acids. CDR3: CASSLSGQGYGYTF. CDR3 coding DNA: TGTGCCAGCAGTTTAAGCGGACAGGGGTACGGCTACACCTTC.

The chain links TRBV29-1 to TRBJ1-1, with 7 bases lining up with TRBD1. The V segment lost 5 bases and the J segment 1 base; nucleotides outside the gene matches: 4. Germline-derived CDR1 and CDR2 are SQVTM and ANQGSEA. CDR3 length: 13 amino acids. The CDR3: CSVTGTANTEAFF. CDR3 DNA sequence: TGCAGCGTTACCGGGACAGCGAACACTGAAGCTTTCTTT.

The rearrangement joins TRBV6-1 to TRBJ1-5; D remains unclear. This CDR3 has 12 residues. Trimming stripped 6 bases from V and 5 bases from J, with 8 bases between. From germline, CDR1 is MNHNS and CDR2 SASEGT. CDR3 nucleotides: TGTGCCAGCAGCGGGTGGGATCAGCCCCAGCATTTT. Protein sequence: CASSGWDQPQHF.

The CDR3 bases are TGTGCCAGCAGCGAACAGGGGGCTGGGGCCAACGTCCTGACTTTC. This translates into CASSEQGAGANVLTF. The rearrangement links TRBV7-3 to TRBJ2-6; 8 bases fit TRBD1. The germline V gene has CDR1 SGHTA and CDR2 FQGTGA. The CDR3 has 15 residues. Trimming removed 5 bases from V and 2 bases from J; junction bases left unmatched: 2.

This rearrangement joins TRBV30 to TRBJ1-3; a weak D match, TRBD1 (5 bases). The CDR3 runs 15 residues. Germline assignment: CDR1 GTSNPN and CDR2 SVGIG (reference sequence). Trimming removed 2 bases at V and 3 bases at J, with 14 bases between. The CDR3 is CAWSSGGDGGNTIYF. Written as DNA, the CDR3 is TGTGCCTGGAGTTCAGGAGGGGACGGTGGAAACACCATATATTTT.

The rearrangement joins TRBV11-2 to TRBJ2-3; 13 bases agree with TRBD2. This CDR3 is 17 amino acids long. V shed 3 bases and J 6 bases; nucleotides not matched to a gene: 9. Looked up from germline, CDR1 is SGHAT and CDR2 is FQNNGV. CDR3 DNA sequence: TGTGCCAGCAGCTTTACCGGGACTAGCGGGGCCCGGGATACGCAGTATTTT. This translates into CASSFTGTSGARDTQYF.

V and J are TRBV11-3 and TRBJ2-5, with a tentative D call TRBD2 (6 bases). Per the germline V gene, CDR1 is SGHNT and CDR2 is YENEEA. Trimming took off 2 bases at V and 4 bases at J, with 14 bases between the two ends. This CDR3 has 15 residues. Here the CDR3 reads CASSLYFVGGETQYF. In DNA, the CDR3 is TGTGCCAGCAGCTTATATTTTGTGGGGGGAGAGACCCAGTACTTC.

The chain couples TRBV7-9 to TRBJ2-4; 8 nucleotides align to TRBD1. Trimming took 0 bases from V and 4 from J; bases not matched to a gene: 14. CDR3 length: 19 residues. The germline V gene encodes CDR1 SEHNR and CDR2 FQNEAQ (reference sequence). CDR3 coding DNA: TGTGCCAGCAGCTTAGCGTTGGGGACAGGTAGAGGACAAAAAAACATTCAGTACTTC. Translated, it gives CASSLALGTGRGQKNIQYF. The full variable domain, in which reference TRBV7-9 and TRBJ2-4 provide the parts outside the CDR3, is DTGVSQNPRHKITKRGQNVTFRCDPISEHNRLYWYRQTLGQGPEFLTYFQNEAQLEKSRLLSDRFSAERPKGSFSTLEIQRTEQGDSAMYLCASSLALGTGRGQKNIQYFGAGTRLSVL.

The genes are TRBV6-6 and TRBJ1-2, with TRBD1 matching over 7 bases. The CDR3 contains 14 residues. Germline V CDR1 and CDR2: MNHNY, SVGAGI (reference sequence). Trimming removed 2 bases from V and 9 bases from J; junction bases left unmatched: 9. As DNA, the CDR3 is TGTGCCAGCAGTTACGGGGCAGGGGGAGATAGCTACACCTTC. It translates to CASSYGAGGDSYTF.

V and J are TRBV5-6 and TRBJ2-4, with D maybe TRBD2 (5 bases). From germline, CDR1 is SGHDT and CDR2 YYEEEE. The CDR3 consists of 15 residues. Trimming pared 0 bases from V and 1 base from J, leaving 8 bases between. The CDR3 sequence: CASSLGGSAKNIQYF. Here the CDR3 DNA reads TGTGCCAGCAGCTTGGGAGGGTCGGCCAAAAACATTCAGTACTTC.

The CDR3 is CSVEVGSGGGSSYEQYF. CDR3 bases: TGCAGCGTTGAAGTGGGGAGCGGGGGGGGAAGCTCCTACGAGCAGTACTTC. The chain couples TRBV29-1 to TRBJ2-7; 10 bases align to TRBD2. Per the germline V gene, CDR1 is SQVTM and CDR2 is ANQGSEA. V lost 1 base, J lost 0 bases, and 9 bases stayed unmatched. The CDR3 has 17 amino acids.

This clone was seen a single time. The chain links TRBV5-1 to TRBJ2-5; the match to TRBD1 covers 9 bases. V gave up 7 bases and J gave up 7 bases; unmatched junction bases: 11. The V gene's germline CDR1 is SGHRS and CDR2 YFSETQ. The CDR3 has 14 amino acids. The CDR3 sequence: CASQLGQGSGTQYF. CDR3 nucleotides: TGCGCCAGCCAATTGGGACAGGGATCTGGGACCCAGTACTTC.

The chain combines TRBV5-6 with TRBJ2-3, with D possibly matching TRBD1 (6 bases). Germline V gene data show CDR1 as SGHDT and CDR2 as YYEEEE. The CDR3 runs 15 residues. The V gene lost 1 base and the J gene lost 9 bases, with 18 bases spanning the gap. CDR3 sequence: CASSLPDRWLETQYF. In nucleotides, the CDR3 is TGTGCCAGCAGCTTGCCCGACAGGTGGTTGGAGACGCAGTATTTT.

The V gene is TRBV19, the J gene TRBJ2-3; 10 bases align to TRBD2. The germline V gene encodes CDR1 LNHDA and CDR2 SQIVND (reference sequence). This CDR3 has 15 residues. The V gene end was trimmed by 5 bases and the J gene end by 0 bases; junction bases not matched to a gene: 2. DNA of the CDR3: TGTGCCAGTAGTCGTAGCGGGGGGAGCACAGATACGCAGTATTTT. Translating it yields CASSRSGGSTDTQYF.

This clone was picked up a small number of times. The V gene is TRBV7-9, the J gene TRBJ2-7; 7 nucleotides match TRBD1. The J segment lost 3 bases and the V segment lost 1 base, leaving 9 bases of the junction unmatched. This CDR3 is built from 16 residues. Germline values: CDR1 SEHNR, CDR2 FQNEAQ (reference sequence). CDR3 protein: CASSLEAGQGVYEQYF. Written as DNA, the CDR3 is TGTGCCAGCAGCTTAGAGGCCGGTCAGGGGGTCTACGAGCAGTACTTC.

This clone came up a few times. The V gene is TRBV6-1, the J gene TRBJ2-7, with 8 bases fitting TRBD1. There are 15 residues in the CDR3. The germline CDR1 and CDR2 sequences are MNHNS and SASEGT. Trimming removed 6 bases from V and 2 bases from J; junction bases left unmatched: 9. This chain's CDR3 is CASRARTGPAYEQYF. The CDR3 DNA is TGTGCCAGCAGAGCTAGGACAGGGCCGGCCTACGAGCAGTACTTC.

The CDR3 reads CASSSSGSGQPQHF. The CDR3 DNA reads TGTGCCAGCAGCTCTTCGGGGTCTGGTCAGCCCCAGCATTTT. This chain links TRBV7-9 with TRBJ1-5; D uncertain. V lost 4 bases and J lost 6, with 13 bases in between. Germline lookup yields CDR1 SEHNR and CDR2 FQNEAQ (reference sequence). This CDR3 contains 14 residues.

The genes are TRBV5-1 and TRBJ1-4; D remains unclear. This CDR3 contains 15 residues. The germline CDR1 and CDR2 sequences are SGHRS and YFSETQ. Between the trimmed V and J ends, which lost 1 base and 6 bases, there was a span of 13 bases. The CDR3 reads CASSLRAGRDEKLFF. The DNA of the CDR3 is TGCGCCAGCAGCTTGAGAGCCGGGAGGGATGAAAAACTGTTTTTT. Using reference TRBV5-1 and TRBJ1-4 for the parts outside the CDR3, the full variable domain is KAGVTQTPRYLIKTRGQQVTLSCSPISGHRSVSWYQQTPGQGLQFLFEYFSETQRNKGNFPGRFSGRQFSNSRSEMNVSTLELGDSALYLCASSLRAGRDEKLFFGSGTQLSVL.

This clone came up a few times. The V call is TRBV9, the J call TRBJ1-6, with TRBD1 matching over 10 bases. Germline V gene data show CDR1 as SGDLS and CDR2 as YYNGEE. This CDR3 is 17 amino acids long. V was clipped by 3 bases and J by 7 bases; unmatched bases: 10. The CDR3 loop reads CASSASPGQGENSPLHF. The CDR3, as DNA: TGTGCCAGCAGCGCCTCCCCCGGACAGGGGGAAAATTCACCCCTCCACTTT.

This clone is classed as large (0.1 to 1%). The chain couples TRBV19 to TRBJ2-1; 9 nucleotides line up with TRBD2. The CDR3 runs 15 residues. The trim removed 3 bases at V and 3 bases at J, leaving 3 bases unmatched. The germline gives CDR1 LNHDA, CDR2 SQIVND (reference sequence). In nucleotides, the CDR3 is TGTGCCAGTAGTATGACTAGCGGAAGCTACAATGAGCAGTTCTTC. Translating it yields CASSMTSGSYNEQFF.

V and J are TRBV6-1 and TRBJ2-2, with D uncertain. The V end was cut by 5 bases, the J end by 7 bases, with 8 bases between. This CDR3 contains 12 residues. Germline values: CDR1 MNHNS, CDR2 SASEGT. CDR3 protein: CASSLRDGELFF. DNA of the CDR3: TGTGCCAGCAGTCTTAGAGACGGGGAGCTGTTTTTT.